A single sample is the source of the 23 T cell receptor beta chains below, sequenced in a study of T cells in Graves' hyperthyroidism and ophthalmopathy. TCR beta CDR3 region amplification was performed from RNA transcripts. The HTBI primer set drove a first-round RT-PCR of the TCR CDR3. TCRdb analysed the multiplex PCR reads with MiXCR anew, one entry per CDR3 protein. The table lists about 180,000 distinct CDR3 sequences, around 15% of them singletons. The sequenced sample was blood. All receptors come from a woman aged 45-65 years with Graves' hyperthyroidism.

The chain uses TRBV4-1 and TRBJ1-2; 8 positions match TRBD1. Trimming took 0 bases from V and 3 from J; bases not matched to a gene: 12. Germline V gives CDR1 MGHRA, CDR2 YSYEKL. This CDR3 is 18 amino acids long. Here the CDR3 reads CASSQDSPGQGVDYGYTF. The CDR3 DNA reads TGCGCCAGCAGCCAAGATAGTCCCGGACAGGGAGTCGACTATGGCTACACCTTC.

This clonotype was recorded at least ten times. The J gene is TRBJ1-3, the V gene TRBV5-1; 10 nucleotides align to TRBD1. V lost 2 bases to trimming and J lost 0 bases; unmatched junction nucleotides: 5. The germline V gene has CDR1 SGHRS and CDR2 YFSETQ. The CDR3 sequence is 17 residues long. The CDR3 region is CASSLPGQGSSGNTIYF. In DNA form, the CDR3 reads TGCGCCAGCAGCTTACCGGGACAGGGGAGCTCTGGAAACACCATATATTTT. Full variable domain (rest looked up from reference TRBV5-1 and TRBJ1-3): KAGVTQTPRYLIKTRGQQVTLSCSPISGHRSVSWYQQTPGQGLQFLFEYFSETQRNKGNFPGRFSGRQFSNSRSEMNVSTLELGDSALYLCASSLPGQGSSGNTIYFGEGSWLTVV.

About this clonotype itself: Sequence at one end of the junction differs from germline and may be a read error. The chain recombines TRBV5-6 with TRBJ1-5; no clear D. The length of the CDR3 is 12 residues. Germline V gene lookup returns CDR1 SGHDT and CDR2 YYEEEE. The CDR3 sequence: CASSLGGQPLHF. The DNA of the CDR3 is TGTGCCAGCAGCTTGGGAGGTCAGCCCCTGCATTTT. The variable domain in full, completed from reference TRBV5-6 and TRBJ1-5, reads DAGVTQSPTHLIKTRGQQVTLRCSPKSGHDTVSWYQQALGQGPQFIFQYYEEEERQRGNFPDRFSGHQFPNYSSELNVNALLLGDSALYLCASSLGGQPLHFGDGTRLSIL.

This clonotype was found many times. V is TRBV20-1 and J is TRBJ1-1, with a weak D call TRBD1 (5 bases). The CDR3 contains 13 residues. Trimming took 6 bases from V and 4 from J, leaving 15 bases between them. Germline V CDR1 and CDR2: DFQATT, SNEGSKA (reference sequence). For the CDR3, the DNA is TGCAGTGCAGACTATTGGGGGGGCACTGAAGCTTTCTTT. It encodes CSADYWGGTEAFF.

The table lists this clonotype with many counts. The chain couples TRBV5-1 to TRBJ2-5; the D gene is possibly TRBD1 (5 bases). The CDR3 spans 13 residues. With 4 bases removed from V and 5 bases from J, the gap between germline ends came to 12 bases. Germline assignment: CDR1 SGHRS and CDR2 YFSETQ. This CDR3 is CASSLDIRETQYF. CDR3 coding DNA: TGCGCCAGCAGCCTGGACATCCGGGAGACCCAGTACTTC.

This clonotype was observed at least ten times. CDR3 in DNA: TGTGCCAGCAGTTCTGGGGACAGGGATGTCGGGGAGCTGTTTTTT. This codes for CASSSGDRDVGELFF. J is TRBJ2-2 and V is TRBV28, with 9 bases matching TRBD1. Per the germline V gene, CDR1 is MDHEN and CDR2 is SYDVKM. The CDR3 runs 15 residues. Losses at the gene ends were 4 bases for V and 7 bases for J; bases not matched to a gene: 7.

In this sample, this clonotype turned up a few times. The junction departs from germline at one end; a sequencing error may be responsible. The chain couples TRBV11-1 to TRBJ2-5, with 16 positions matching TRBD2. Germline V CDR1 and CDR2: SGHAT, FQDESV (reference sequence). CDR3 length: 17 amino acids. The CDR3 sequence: CASSTGLAGGRGEAQYF. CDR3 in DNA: TGTGCCAGCAGCACGGGACTAGCGGGGGGGCGAGGAGAGGCCCAGTACTTC.

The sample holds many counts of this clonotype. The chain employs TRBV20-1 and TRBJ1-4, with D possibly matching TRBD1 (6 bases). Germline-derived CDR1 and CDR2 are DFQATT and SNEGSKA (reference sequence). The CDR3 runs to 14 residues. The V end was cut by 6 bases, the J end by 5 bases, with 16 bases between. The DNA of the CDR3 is TGCAGTGCCCAGAGGGGGGCAGCAAATGAAAAACTGTTTTTT. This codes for CSAQRGAANEKLFF.

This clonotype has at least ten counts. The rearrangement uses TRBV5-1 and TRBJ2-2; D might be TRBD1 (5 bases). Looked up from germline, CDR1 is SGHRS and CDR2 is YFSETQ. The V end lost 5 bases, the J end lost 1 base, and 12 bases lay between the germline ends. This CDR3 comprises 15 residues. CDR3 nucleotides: TGCGCCAGCAGTTATTTCGACAGGAACACCGGGGAGCTGTTTTTT. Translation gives CASSYFDRNTGELFF.

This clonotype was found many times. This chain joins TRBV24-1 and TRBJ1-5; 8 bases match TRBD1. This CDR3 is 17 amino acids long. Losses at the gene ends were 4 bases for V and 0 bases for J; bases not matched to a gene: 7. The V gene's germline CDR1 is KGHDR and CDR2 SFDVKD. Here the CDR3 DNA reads TGTGCCACCAGTGACTCACAGGGGGGCTATAGCAATCAGCCCCAGCATTTT. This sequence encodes CATSDSQGGYSNQPQHF.

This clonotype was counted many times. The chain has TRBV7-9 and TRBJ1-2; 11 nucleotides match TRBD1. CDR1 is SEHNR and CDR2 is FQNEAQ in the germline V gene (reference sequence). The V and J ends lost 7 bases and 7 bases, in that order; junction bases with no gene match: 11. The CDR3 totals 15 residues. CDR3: CASTPSSGQGAGYTF. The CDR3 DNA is TGTGCCAGCACCCCATCGTCAGGACAGGGGGCTGGCTACACCTTC.

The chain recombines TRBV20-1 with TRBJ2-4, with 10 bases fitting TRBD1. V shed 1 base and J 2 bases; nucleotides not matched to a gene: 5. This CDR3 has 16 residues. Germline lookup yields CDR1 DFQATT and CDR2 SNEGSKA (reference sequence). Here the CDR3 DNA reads TGCAGTGCTAGAGCGGACAGGGGGGGGACCAAAAACATTCAGTACTTC. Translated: CSARADRGGTKNIQYF.

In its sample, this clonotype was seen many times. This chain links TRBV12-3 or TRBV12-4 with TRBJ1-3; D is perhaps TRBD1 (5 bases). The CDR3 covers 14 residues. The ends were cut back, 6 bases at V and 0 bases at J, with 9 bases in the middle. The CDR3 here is CASRSGGSGNTIYF. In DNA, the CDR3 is TGTGCCAGCAGATCTGGGGGCTCTGGAAACACCATATATTTT.

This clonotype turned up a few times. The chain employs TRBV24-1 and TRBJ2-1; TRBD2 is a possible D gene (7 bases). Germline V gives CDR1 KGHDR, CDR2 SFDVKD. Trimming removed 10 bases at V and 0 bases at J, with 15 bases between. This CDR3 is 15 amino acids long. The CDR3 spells CATRGRGGSYNEQFF. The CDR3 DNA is TGTGCCACAAGAGGGAGGGGGGGCTCCTACAATGAGCAGTTCTTC.

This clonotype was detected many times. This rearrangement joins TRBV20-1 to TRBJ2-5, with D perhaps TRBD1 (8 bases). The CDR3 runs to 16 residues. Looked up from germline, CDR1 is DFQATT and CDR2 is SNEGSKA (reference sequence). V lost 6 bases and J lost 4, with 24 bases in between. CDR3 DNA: TGCAGTGCGGCGCCAAGAGGACAGGGACTAAGAGAGACCCAGTACTTC. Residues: CSAAPRGQGLRETQYF.

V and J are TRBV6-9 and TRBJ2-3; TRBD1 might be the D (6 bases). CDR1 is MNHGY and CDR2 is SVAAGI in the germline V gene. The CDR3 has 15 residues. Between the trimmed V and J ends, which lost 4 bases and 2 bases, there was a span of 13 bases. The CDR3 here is CASSFRTDFTDTQYF. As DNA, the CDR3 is TGTGCCAGCAGTTTCCGGACAGACTTCACAGATACGCAGTATTTT.

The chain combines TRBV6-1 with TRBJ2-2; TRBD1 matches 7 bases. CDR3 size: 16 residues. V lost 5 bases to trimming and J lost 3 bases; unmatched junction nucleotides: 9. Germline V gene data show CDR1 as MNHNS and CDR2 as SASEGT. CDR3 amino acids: CASSQNRGGYTGELFF. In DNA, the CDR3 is TGTGCCAGCAGTCAAAACAGGGGCGGCTACACCGGGGAGCTGTTTTTT.

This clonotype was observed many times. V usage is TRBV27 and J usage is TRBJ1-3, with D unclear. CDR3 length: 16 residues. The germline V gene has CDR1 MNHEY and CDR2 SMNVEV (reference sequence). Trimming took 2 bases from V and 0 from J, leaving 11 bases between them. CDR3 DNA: TGTGCCAGCAGTTTAAGGTGGTCTACCTCTGGAAACACCATATATTTT. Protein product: CASSLRWSTSGNTIYF.

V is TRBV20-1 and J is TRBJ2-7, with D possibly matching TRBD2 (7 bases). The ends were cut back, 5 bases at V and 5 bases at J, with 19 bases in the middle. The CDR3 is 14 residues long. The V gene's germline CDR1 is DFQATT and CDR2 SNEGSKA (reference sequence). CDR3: CSALLGGGPHEQYF. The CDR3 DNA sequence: TGCAGTGCTCTCTTGGGGGGGGGGCCCCACGAGCAGTACTTC.

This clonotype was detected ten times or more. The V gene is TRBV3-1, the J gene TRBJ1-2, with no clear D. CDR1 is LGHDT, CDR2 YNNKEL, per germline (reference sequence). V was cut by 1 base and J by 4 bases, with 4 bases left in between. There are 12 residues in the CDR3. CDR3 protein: CASSQGAYGYTF. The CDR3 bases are TGTGCCAGCAGCCAAGGGGCCTATGGCTACACCTTC.

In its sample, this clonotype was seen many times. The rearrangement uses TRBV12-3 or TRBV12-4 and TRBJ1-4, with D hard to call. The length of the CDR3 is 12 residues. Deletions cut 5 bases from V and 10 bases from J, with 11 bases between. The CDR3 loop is CASSTDEVKLFF. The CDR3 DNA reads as TGTGCCAGCAGTACTGACGAAGTAAAACTGTTTTTT.

The CDR3 region is CSASRTGNTEAFF. The CDR3 coding sequence is TGCAGTGCTTCAAGGACGGGGAACACTGAAGCTTTCTTT. The chain combines TRBV20-1 with TRBJ1-1; D not resolved. The germline gives CDR1 DFQATT, CDR2 SNEGSKA (reference sequence). The CDR3 spans 13 residues. V was clipped by 5 bases and J by 1 base, with 11 bases between them.

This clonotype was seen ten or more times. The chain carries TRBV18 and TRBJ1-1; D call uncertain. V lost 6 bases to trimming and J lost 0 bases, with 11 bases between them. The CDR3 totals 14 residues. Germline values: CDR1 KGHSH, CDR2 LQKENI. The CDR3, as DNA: TGTGCCAGCTCCCCGGCTGGCATGAACACTGAAGCTTTCTTT. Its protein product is CASSPAGMNTEAFF. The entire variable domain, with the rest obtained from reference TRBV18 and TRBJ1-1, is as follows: NAGVMQNPRHLVRRRGQEARLRCSPMKGHSHVYWYRQLPEEGLKFMVYLQKENIIDESGMPKERFSAEFPKEGPSILRIQQVVRGDSAAYFCASSPAGMNTEAFFGQGTRLTVV.